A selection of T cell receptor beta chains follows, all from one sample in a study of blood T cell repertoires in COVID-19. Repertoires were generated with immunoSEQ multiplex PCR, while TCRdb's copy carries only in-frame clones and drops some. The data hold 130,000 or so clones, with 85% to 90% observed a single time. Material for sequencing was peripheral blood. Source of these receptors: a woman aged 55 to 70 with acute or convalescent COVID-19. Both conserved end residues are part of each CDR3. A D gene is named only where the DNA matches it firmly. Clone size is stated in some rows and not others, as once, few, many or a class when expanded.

DNA: TGTGCCAGCAGTGCGACTCACGCAACTAATGAAAAACTGTTTTTT
CDR3: CASSATHATNEKLFF
size: -
J: TRBJ1-4
D: -
V: TRBV25-1

DNA: TGTGCCAGCAGCTCTGACAGGGCCTACGAGCAGTACTTC
CDR3: CASSSDRAYEQYF
size: -
J: TRBJ2-7
D: TRBD1
V: TRBV11-2

DNA: TGTGCCAGCAGCTTAGGCAGGGACAATGAGCAGTTCTTC
CDR3: CASSLGRDNEQFF
size: -
J: TRBJ2-1
D: -
V: TRBV7-3

DNA: TGTGCCAGCAGTTCACCAACCCTCCCCCCAGGGTTGAACACTGAAGCTTTCTTT
CDR3: CASSSPTLPPGLNTEAFF
size: few
J: TRBJ1-1
D: -
V: TRBV27

DNA: TGTGCCTGGAGTGTACAGGGGGCGGGGGGCTACACCTTC
CDR3: CAWSVQGAGGYTF
size: -
J: TRBJ1-2
D: TRBD1
V: TRBV30

DNA: TGTGCCAGTAGCCACGACACAAATCAGCCCCAGCATTTT
CDR3: CASSHDTNQPQHF
size: -
J: TRBJ1-5
D: -
V: TRBV19

DNA: TGTGCCAGCAGTGAAGCGTTGGGCACTAACTATGGCTACACCTTC
CDR3: CASSEALGTNYGYTF
size: -
J: TRBJ1-2
D: -
V: TRBV2

DNA: TGTGCCAGCAGCGTAAGGGGGACTAGCGGACACAATGAGCAGTTCTTC
CDR3: CASSVRGTSGHNEQFF
size: -
J: TRBJ2-1
D: TRBD2
V: TRBV9

DNA: TGTGCCAGCAGCCCTCCTAGCACAGATACGCAGTATTTT
CDR3: CASSPPSTDTQYF
size: -
J: TRBJ2-3
D: -
V: TRBV28

DNA: TGTGCCAGCAGCTGGGACAGTACCTACGAGCAGTACTTC
CDR3: CASSWDSTYEQYF
size: -
J: TRBJ2-7
D: TRBD1
V: TRBV27

DNA: TGTGCCAGCAGCTTGAGCATTGACTATGGCTACACCTTC
CDR3: CASSLSIDYGYTF
size: -
J: TRBJ1-2
D: -
V: TRBV7-2

DNA: TGTGCCAGTAGTATAGCCTCCCCCGGGACAGGGAAGAACACTGAAGCTTTCTTT
CDR3: CASSIASPGTGKNTEAFF
size: -
J: TRBJ1-1
D: TRBD1
V: TRBV19

DNA: TGTGCCAGCAGCCAAGTCCCTAACAGTCCCTATAATTCACCCCTCCACTTT
CDR3: CASSQVPNSPYNSPLHF
size: few
J: TRBJ1-6
D: -
V: TRBV3-1/TRBV3-2

DNA: TGTGCCATCAGTGATTCGGCCAGGGGCCTCTTTAGGGAGCTGTTTTTT
CDR3: CAISDSARGLFRELFF
size: -
J: TRBJ2-2
D: -
V: TRBV10-3

DNA: TGCGCCAGCAGCTTGGATTCCAGGGAGCTGTTTTTT
CDR3: CASSLDSRELFF
size: once
J: TRBJ2-2
D: -
V: TRBV5-1

DNA: TGTGCCAGCAGCTACAGGGTCTATGGCTACACCTTC
CDR3: CASSYRVYGYTF
size: -
J: TRBJ1-2
D: -
V: TRBV28

DNA: TGTGCCAGCACTTCGACCGGGACAGGGACCCACGAGCAGTACTTC
CDR3: CASTSTGTGTHEQYF
size: -
J: TRBJ2-7
D: TRBD1
V: TRBV11-2

DNA: TGTGCCAGCAGTCCAGACAGGGGCTCCTACGAGCAGTACTTC
CDR3: CASSPDRGSYEQYF
size: -
J: TRBJ2-7
D: TRBD1
V: TRBV27

DNA: TGTGCCAGCAGTGAGGAAGGGGGCGGCTATGGCTACACCTTC
CDR3: CASSEEGGGYGYTF
size: few
J: TRBJ1-2
D: TRBD1
V: TRBV2

DNA: TGTGCCAGCTCACCTCGCGAGGGACAGGGGAGCGAAAAACTGTTTTTT
CDR3: CASSPREGQGSEKLFF
size: -
J: TRBJ1-4
D: TRBD1
V: TRBV18

DNA: TGTGCCAGAAGCCCAAAAGTCAAGGGGACAGGGGATGAAAAACTGTTTTTT
CDR3: CARSPKVKGTGDEKLFF
size: -
J: TRBJ1-4
D: -
V: TRBV7-5

DNA: TGTGCCAGCAGCCAAGGCGGGGGGGAAACAGATACGCAGTATTTT
CDR3: CASSQGGGETDTQYF
size: -
J: TRBJ2-3
D: TRBD2
V: TRBV4-2

DNA: TGTGCCAGCAGTTCCGCGGCACTGGTCAGCACAGATACGCAGTATTTT
CDR3: CASSSAALVSTDTQYF
size: -
J: TRBJ2-3
D: -
V: TRBV27

DNA: TGTGCCAGCAGCCAAGTGGGCGGGGGTCGTGGCTACACCTTC
CDR3: CASSQVGGGRGYTF
size: -
J: TRBJ1-2
D: -
V: TRBV3-1/TRBV3-2

DNA: TGCGCCAGCGGCATGGGAGGAAGCACTGAAGCTTTCTTT
CDR3: CASGMGGSTEAFF
size: -
J: TRBJ1-1
D: -
V: TRBV5-1

DNA: TGTGCCAGCAGCGCTCAGGGTCTAATCTATGGCTACACCTTC
CDR3: CASSAQGLIYGYTF
size: -
J: TRBJ1-2
D: -
V: TRBV7-2

DNA: TGTGCCAGCAGCTTATTGGCCAATGAGCAGTTCTTC
CDR3: CASSLLANEQFF
size: -
J: TRBJ2-1
D: -
V: TRBV7-9

DNA: TGTGCCACGGTTGGACAGTTGGATAACTATGGCTACACCTTC
CDR3: CATVGQLDNYGYTF
size: -
J: TRBJ1-2
D: -
V: TRBV10-3

DNA: TGTGCCAGCAGTTACTACGCTAGCGGGGGAGCACCATACGATACGCAGTATTTT
CDR3: CASSYYASGGAPYDTQYF
size: -
J: TRBJ2-3
D: TRBD2
V: TRBV6-2/TRBV6-3

DNA: TGTGCCAGCAGCGTTGCTCCCCACAACCCCCAGGGAGGAAGGACTGAAGCTTTCTTT
CDR3: CASSVAPHNPQGGRTEAFF
size: -
J: TRBJ1-1
D: -
V: TRBV9

DNA: TGCGCCAGCAGCCCGGGGACTAGCGGGGGGCTCGTGGGTGAGACCCAGTACTTC
CDR3: CASSPGTSGGLVGETQYF
size: -
J: TRBJ2-5
D: TRBD2
V: TRBV5-1

DNA: TGCGCCAGCGTGGGGCGGGGGGGCTTAAATACGCAGTATTTT
CDR3: CASVGRGGLNTQYF
size: -
J: TRBJ2-3
D: TRBD2
V: TRBV4-1

DNA: TGCGCCAGCAGCCCGCGACAGGGAGACTACGAGCAGTACTTC
CDR3: CASSPRQGDYEQYF
size: -
J: TRBJ2-7
D: TRBD1
V: TRBV4-1

DNA: TGTGCCAGCAGGGGAGAAGGGAGCGCTGAAGCTTTCTTT
CDR3: CASRGEGSAEAFF
size: -
J: TRBJ1-1
D: -
V: TRBV2

DNA: TGTGCCAGCAGTTTATGGGTGGGCAGGGTCGGAAGCTCCTACGAGCAGTACTTC
CDR3: CASSLWVGRVGSSYEQYF
size: -
J: TRBJ2-7
D: -
V: TRBV27

DNA: TGTGCCAGCAGCGTAGGGCAGGGGGACTACAATGAGCAGTTCTTC
CDR3: CASSVGQGDYNEQFF
size: -
J: TRBJ2-1
D: TRBD1
V: TRBV9

DNA: TGTGCCAGCAGTTACTACAGTCCGAATATGAACACTGAAGCTTTCTTT
CDR3: CASSYYSPNMNTEAFF
size: -
J: TRBJ1-1
D: -
V: TRBV6-6

DNA: TGTGCCAGCAGTGACCAGAGGGACAGCGAAGCTTTCTTT
CDR3: CASSDQRDSEAFF
size: -
J: TRBJ1-1
D: TRBD1
V: TRBV6-4

DNA: TGCGCCAGCAGCTTGGCTTTGGGAGGGGAGCAGTACTTC
CDR3: CASSLALGGEQYF
size: -
J: TRBJ2-7
D: TRBD2
V: TRBV5-1

DNA: TGTGCCAGTAGTCTTCCAGGGGGTGCAACTAATGAAAAACTGTTTTTT
CDR3: CASSLPGGATNEKLFF
size: -
J: TRBJ1-4
D: TRBD1
V: TRBV19

DNA: TGTGCCAGCAGCCAAGGAACAGGGGAATACTATGGCTACACCTTC
CDR3: CASSQGTGEYYGYTF
size: -
J: TRBJ1-2
D: TRBD1
V: TRBV3-1/TRBV3-2

DNA: TGTGCCAGCAGTGACAGGGGATTAGGCTACACCTTC
CDR3: CASSDRGLGYTF
size: -
J: TRBJ1-2
D: TRBD1
V: TRBV12-3/TRBV12-4

DNA: TGTGCCAGTAGGGGACAGGGATTTTCCACAGATACGCAGTATTTT
CDR3: CASRGQGFSTDTQYF
size: -
J: TRBJ2-3
D: TRBD1
V: TRBV19

DNA: TGCAGTGCTCGGGGAATCGTCGGCTACACCTTC
CDR3: CSARGIVGYTF
size: -
J: TRBJ1-2
D: -
V: TRBV20-1

DNA: TGTGCCAGCAGTTACTCGAACAGGATGAACACTGAAGCTTTCTTT
CDR3: CASSYSNRMNTEAFF
size: few
J: TRBJ1-1
D: -
V: TRBV6-5

DNA: TGTGCCAGCAGCGTAGGGCAAGGAGGTAACCGCAATGAAAAACTGTTTTTT
CDR3: CASSVGQGGNRNEKLFF
size: -
J: TRBJ1-4
D: -
V: TRBV9